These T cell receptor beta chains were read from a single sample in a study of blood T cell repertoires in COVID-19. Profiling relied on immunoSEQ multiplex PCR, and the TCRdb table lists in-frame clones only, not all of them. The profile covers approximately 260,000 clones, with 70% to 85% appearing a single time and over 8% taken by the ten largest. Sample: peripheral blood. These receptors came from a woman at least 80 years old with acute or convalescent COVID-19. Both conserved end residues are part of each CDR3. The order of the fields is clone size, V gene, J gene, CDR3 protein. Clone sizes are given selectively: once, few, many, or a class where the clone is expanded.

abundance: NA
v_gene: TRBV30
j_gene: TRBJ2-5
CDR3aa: CAWSGADSIVTQYF

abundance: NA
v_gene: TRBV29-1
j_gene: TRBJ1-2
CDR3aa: CSVGSGGNYGYTF

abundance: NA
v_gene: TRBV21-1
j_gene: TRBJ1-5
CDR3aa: CASRNPLRGRGMLPSNQPQHF

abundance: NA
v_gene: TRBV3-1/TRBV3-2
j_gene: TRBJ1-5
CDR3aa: CASSRRDRESSNQPQHF

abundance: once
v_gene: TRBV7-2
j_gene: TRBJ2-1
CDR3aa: CASERASGGYNEQFF

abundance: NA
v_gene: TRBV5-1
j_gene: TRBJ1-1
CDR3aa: CASSLGQVNTEAFF

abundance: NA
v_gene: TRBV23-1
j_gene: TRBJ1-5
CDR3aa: CASSQSGLGTGDFNQPQHF

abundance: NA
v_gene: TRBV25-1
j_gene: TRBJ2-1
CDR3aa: CASRDSGRWDEQFF

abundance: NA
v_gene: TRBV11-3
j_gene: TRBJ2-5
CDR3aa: CASSQRQGETQYF

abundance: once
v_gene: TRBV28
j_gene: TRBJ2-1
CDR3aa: CASRSNGVSYNEQFF

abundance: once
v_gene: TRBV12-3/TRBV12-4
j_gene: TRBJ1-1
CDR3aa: CASSLGAKEAFF

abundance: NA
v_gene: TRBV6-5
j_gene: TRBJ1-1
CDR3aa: CASSFTGGNTEAFF

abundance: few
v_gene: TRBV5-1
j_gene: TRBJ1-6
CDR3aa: CASSLAQSNSPLHF

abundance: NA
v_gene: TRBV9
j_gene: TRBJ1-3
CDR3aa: CASSPLFSGNTIYF

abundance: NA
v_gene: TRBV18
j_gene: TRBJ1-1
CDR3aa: CASSPRGSAREAFF

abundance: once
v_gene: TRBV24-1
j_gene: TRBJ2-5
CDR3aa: CATSDPRGETQYF

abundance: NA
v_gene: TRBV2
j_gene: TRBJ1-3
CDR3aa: CASSEAPFGSGNTIYF

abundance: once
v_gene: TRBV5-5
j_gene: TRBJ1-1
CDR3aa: CASSLDFWAGGSDTEAFF

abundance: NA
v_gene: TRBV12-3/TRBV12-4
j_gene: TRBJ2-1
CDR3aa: CASGRNEQFF

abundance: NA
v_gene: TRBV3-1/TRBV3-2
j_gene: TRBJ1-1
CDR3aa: CASSPGQGRLKEAFF

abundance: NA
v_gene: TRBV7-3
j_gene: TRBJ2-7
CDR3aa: CASSLSGGAGEQYF

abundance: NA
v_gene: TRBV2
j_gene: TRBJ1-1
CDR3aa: CASMITGNTEAFF

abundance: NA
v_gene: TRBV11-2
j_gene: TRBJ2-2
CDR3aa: CASAGNRGSDGELFF

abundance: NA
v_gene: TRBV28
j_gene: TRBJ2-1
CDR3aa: CASTRQGPLSYNEQFF

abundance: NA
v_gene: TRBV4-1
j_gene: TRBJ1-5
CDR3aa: CASSQGSGGQPQHF

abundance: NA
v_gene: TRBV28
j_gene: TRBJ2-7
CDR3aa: CASRGQGAGYEQYF

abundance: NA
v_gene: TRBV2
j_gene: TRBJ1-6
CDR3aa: CASTLDRMSSYNSPLHF

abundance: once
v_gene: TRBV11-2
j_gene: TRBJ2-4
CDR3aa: CASSLDLAGGGIQYF

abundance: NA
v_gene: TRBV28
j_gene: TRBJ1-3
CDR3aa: CASTSGTPLGNTIYF

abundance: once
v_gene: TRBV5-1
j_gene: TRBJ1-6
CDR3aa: CASSLAQFNNSPLHF

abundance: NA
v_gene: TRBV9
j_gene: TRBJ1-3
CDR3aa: CASSVAGAGPSGNTIYF